This T cell receptor (beta chain) is from a study of response to subunit inactivated influenza vaccine (dated by TCRdb to 2016 to 2019). General notes on the study: To follow how T cells responded to a trivalent subunit inactivated influenza vaccine, the researchers relied on deep quantitative profiling of the T cell receptor repertoire. General conclusions and limits of the study: It was suggested by the authors that each seasonal influenza vaccination may recruit only a limited number of new T cells.

The cysteine opens and the phenylalanine closes a CDR3 of 13 amino acids. Left in the record is the CDR3 DNA by itself, 39 bases read in frame from the first base. The germline V gene (reference sequence) provides CDR1 DFQATT and CDR2 SNEGSKA. The junction carries 8 bases between V and J, which are trimmed by 3 bases and 2 bases respectively. The sample holds a few counts of this clonotype. Its cognate antigen has yet to be identified. No quality values exist for individual bases; no much larger clone is one base distant. The method behind the library was RT-PCR. The sequencer was an Illumina HiSeq 2500. The public reads were reanalyzed by TCRdb: fastp trimming at Q25, MiXCR alignment, in-frame beta chains only. Rows merge per CDR3 protein into single entries with the most common DNA and genes. Across this sample there are about 780,000 distinct CDR3 sequences, with approximately 17% seen only once. The top ten clonotypes cover roughly a tenth of the sample.

The sequencing here drew on PBMCs from blood, taken about 5 days after vaccination. This receptor chain uses TRBV20-1 and TRBJ2-4; TRBD1 is a weak D gene call, 5 bases matching. The receptor was isolated from a man in his fifties who received an inactivated influenza vaccine. Donor details come from another sample of the same person, matched by shared clones. The bases read TGCAGTGCTAGGCAGGGAACCAAAAACATTCAGTACTTC. Its translation reads: CSARQGTKNIQYF.